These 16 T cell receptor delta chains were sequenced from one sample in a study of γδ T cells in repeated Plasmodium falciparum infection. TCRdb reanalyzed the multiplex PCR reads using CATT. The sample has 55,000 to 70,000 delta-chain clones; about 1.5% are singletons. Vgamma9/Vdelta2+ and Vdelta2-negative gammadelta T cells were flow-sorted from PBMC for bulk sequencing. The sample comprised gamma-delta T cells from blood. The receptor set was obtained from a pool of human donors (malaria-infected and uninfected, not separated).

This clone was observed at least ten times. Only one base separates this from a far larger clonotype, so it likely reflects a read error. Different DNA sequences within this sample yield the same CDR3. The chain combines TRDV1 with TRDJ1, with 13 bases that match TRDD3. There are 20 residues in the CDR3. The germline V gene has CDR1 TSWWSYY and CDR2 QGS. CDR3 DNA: TGTGCTCTTGGGGATCTCATTTCGTACTGGGGGATACGGCACACCGATAAGCTCATCTTT. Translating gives CALGDLISYWGIRHTDKLIF.

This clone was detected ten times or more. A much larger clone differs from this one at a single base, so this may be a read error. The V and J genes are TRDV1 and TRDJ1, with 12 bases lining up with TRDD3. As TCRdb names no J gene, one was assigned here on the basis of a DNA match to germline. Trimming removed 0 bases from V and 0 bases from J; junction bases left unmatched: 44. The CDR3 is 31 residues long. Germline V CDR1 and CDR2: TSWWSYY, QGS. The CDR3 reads CALGELDPEDPLGITLYWGILLYLYTDKLIF. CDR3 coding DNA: TGTGCTCTTGGGGAACTGGATCCCGAGGATCCATTGGGGATCACCTTGTACTGGGGGATACTCCTTTATCTGTACACCGATAAACTCATCTTT.

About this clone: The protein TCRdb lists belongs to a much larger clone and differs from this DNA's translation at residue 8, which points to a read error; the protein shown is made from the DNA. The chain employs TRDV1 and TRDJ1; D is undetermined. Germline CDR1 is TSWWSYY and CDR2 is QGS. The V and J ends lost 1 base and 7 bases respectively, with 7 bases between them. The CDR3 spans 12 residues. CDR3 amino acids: CALGEPSGKLIF. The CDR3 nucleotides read TGTGCTCTTGGGGAACCCTCCGGTAAACTCATCTTT.

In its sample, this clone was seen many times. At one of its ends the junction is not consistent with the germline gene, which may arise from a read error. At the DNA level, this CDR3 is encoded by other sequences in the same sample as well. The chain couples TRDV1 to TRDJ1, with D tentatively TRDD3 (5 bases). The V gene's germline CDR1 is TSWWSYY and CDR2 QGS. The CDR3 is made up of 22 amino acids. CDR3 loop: CALGEPPDSTGTRPILADKPIF. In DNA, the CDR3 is TGTGCTCTTGGGGAACCCCCGGATTCCACGGGGACTAGGCCGATTCTGGCCGATAAACCCATCTTT.

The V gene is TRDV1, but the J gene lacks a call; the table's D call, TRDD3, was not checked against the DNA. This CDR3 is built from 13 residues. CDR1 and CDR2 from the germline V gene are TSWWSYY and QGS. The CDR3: CALGETRYWGIYF. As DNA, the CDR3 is TGTGCTCTTGGGGAAACCCGGTACTGGGGGATATATTTC.

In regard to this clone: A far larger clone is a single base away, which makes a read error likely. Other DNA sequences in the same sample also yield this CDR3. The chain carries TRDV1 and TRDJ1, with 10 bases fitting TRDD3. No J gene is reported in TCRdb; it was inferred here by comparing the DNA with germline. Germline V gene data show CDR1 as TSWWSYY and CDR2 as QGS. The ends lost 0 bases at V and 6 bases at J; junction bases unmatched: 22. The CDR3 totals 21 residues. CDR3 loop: CALGELCGCLGDIGRGHKLIF. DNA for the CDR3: TGTGCTCTTGGGGAACTATGTGGGTGCCTGGGGGATATAGGACGGGGGCATAAACTCATCTTT.

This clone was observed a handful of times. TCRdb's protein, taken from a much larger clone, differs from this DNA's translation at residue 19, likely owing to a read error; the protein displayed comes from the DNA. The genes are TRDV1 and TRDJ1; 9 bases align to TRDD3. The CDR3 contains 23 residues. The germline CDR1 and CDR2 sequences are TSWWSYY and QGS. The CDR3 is CALGERVSSIPPWGYAGTVKLIF. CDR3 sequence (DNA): TGTGCTCTTGGGGAACGAGTTTCCTCAATCCCGCCCTGGGGATACGCGGGCACCGTTAAACTCATCTTT.

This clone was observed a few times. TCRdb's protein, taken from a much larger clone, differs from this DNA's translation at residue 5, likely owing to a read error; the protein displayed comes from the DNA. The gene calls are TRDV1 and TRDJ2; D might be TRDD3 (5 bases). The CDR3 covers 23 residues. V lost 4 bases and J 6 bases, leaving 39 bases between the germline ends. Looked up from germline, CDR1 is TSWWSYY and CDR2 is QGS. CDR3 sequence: CALGGSTLLYFVRGVLYPAQLFF. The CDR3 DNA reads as TGTGCTCTTGGGGGATCCACCCTGCTTTACTTCGTACGGGGGGTACTTTACCCAGCACAACTCTTCTTT.

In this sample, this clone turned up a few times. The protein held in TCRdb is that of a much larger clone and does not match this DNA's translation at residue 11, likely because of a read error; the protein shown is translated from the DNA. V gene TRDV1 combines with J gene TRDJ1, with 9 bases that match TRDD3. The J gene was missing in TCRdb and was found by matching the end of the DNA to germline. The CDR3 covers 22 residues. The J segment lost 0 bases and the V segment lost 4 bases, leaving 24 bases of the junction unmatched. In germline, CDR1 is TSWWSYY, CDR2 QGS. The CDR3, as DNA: TGTGCTCTTGGGGGAATAGCACCCCCTAACCGGGGGATACTCTTCAACACCGATAAACTCATCTTT. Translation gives CALGGIAPPNRGILFNTDKLIF.

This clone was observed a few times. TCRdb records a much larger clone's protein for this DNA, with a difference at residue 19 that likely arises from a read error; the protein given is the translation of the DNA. The CDR3 here is CALGVLPGPRKPTGGLFTGKLIF. The CDR3 nucleotides are TGTGCTCTTGGGGTCCTACCGGGTCCACGTAAACCCACTGGGGGATTATTCACCGGTAAACTCATCTTT. The V and J genes are TRDV1 and TRDJ1, with 10 positions matching TRDD3. No J gene is reported in TCRdb; it was inferred here by comparing the DNA with germline. Germline V lookup: CDR1 TSWWSYY, CDR2 QGS. This CDR3 has 23 amino acids.

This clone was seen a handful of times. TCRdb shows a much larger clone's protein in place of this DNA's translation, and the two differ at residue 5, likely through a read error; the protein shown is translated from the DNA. This CDR3 reads CALGENPPSDDQCGIRTDKLIF. The DNA for the CDR3 is TGTGCTCTTGGTGAAAACCCGCCTTCCGACGACCAATGTGGGATACGCACCGATAAACTCATCTTT. The chain employs TRDV1 and TRDJ1, with TRDD3 matching over 8 bases. The trim removed 6 bases at V and 1 base at J, leaving 28 bases unmatched. Germline V CDR1 and CDR2: TSWWSYY, QGS. The CDR3 has 22 residues.

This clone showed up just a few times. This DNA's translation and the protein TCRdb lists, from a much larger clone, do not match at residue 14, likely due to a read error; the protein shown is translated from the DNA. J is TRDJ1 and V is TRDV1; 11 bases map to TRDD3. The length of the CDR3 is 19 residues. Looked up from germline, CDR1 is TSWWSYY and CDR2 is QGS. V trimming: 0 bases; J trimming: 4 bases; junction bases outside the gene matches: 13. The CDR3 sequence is CALGELPHNWGICSDKLIF. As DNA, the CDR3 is TGTGCTCTTGGGGAACTTCCTCACAACTGGGGGATATGCAGCGATAAACTCATCTTT.

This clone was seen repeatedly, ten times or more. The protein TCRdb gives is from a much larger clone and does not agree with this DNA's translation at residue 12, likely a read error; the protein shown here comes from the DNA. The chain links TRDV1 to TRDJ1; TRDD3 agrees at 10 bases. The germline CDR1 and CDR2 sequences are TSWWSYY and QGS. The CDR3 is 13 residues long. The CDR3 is CALGEELGDELTF. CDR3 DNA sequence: TGTGCTCTTGGGGAAGAACTGGGGGATGAACTCACCTTT.

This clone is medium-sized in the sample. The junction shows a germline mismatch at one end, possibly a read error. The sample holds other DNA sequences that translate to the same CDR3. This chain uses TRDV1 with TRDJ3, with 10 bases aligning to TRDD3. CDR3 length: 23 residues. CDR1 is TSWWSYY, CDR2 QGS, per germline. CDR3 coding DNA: TGTGCTCTTGTGGAACGGGACTCCTTCCCAGGGGGATACGACTCCTGGGACACCCGACAGATGTTTTTC. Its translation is CALVERDSFPGGYDSWDTRQMFF.

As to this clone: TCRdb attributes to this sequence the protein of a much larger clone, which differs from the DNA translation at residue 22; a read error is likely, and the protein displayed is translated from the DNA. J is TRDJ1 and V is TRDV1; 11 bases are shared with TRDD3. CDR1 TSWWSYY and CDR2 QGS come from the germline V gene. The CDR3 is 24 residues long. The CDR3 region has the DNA TGTGCTCTTGGGGCCTTTCCTGCGAATGGGGGATACGGGACAAGACCGCGGTACACCGATAAACCCATCTTT. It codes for CALGAFPANGGYGTRPRYTDKPIF.

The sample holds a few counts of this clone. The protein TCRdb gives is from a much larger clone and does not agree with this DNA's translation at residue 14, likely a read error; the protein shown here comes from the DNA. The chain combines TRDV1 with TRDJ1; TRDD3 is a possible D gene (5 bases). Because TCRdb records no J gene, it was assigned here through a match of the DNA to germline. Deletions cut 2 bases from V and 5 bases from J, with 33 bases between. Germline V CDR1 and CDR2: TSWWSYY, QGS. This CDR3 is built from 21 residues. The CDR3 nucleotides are TGTGCTCTTGGGGAAGGATCTAGATTTCCCTATTTACTGGAGGCCATTGATAAACTCATCTTT. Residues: CALGEGSRFPYLLEAIDKLIF.